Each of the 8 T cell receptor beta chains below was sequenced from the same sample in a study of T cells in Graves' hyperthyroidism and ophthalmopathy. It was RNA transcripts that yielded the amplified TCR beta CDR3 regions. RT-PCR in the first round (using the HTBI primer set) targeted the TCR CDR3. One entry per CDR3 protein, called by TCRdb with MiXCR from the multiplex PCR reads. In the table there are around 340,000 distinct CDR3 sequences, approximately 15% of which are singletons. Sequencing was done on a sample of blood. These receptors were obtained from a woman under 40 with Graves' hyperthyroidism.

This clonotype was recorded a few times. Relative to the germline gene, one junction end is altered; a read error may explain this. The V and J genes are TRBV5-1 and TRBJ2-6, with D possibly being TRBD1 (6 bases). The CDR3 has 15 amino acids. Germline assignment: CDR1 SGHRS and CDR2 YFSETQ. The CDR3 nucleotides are TGCGCCAGCAGCTTACAGGGATCTGGGGCCAACGCCCTGACTTTC. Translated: CASSLQGSGANALTF.

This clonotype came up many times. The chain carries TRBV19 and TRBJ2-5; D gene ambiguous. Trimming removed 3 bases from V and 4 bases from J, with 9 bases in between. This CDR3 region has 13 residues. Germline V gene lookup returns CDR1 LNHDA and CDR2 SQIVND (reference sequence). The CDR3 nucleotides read TGTGCCAGTAGTATCAATTGGGGAGAGACCCAGTACTTC. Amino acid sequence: CASSINWGETQYF. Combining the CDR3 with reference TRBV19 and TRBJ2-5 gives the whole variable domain DGGITQSPKYLFRKEGQNVTLSCEQNLNHDAMYWYRQDPGQGLRLIYYSQIVNDFQKGDIAEGYSVSREKKESFPLTVTSAQKNPTAFYLCASSINWGETQYFGPGTRLLVL.

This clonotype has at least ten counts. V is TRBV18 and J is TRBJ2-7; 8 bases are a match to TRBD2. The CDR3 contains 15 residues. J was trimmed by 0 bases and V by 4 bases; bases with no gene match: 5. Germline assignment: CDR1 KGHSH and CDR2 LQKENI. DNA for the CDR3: TGTGCCAGCTCACGGAGCGGGAGAAGCTCCTACGAGCAGTACTTC. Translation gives CASSRSGRSSYEQYF.

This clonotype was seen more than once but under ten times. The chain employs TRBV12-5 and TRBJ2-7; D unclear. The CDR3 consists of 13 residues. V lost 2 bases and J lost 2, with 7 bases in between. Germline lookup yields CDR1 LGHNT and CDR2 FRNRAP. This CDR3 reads CASGLKQPYEQYF. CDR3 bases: TGTGCTAGTGGTTTGAAGCAACCCTACGAGCAGTACTTC.

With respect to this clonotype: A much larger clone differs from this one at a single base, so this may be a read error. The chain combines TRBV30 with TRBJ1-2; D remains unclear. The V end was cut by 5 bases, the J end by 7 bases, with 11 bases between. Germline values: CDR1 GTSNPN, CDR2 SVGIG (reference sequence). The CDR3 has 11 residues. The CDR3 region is CAWAMGAGYTF. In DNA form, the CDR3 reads TGTGCCTGGGCGATGGGCGCTGGCTACACCTTC.

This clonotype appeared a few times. CDR3 sequence (DNA): TGTGCCAGCAGCTTAGACCCCATCGACTACGAGCAGTACTTC. It is translated as CASSLDPIDYEQYF. The rearrangement joins TRBV7-2 to TRBJ2-7; D gene unclear. The germline V gene encodes CDR1 SGHTA and CDR2 FQGNSA. V gave up 1 base and J gave up 3 bases, with 10 bases separating them. CDR3 length: 14 residues. Based on the CDR3 plus reference TRBV7-2 and TRBJ2-7, the full variable domain is GAGVSQSPSNKVTEKGKDVELRCDPISGHTALYWYRQSLGQGLEFLIYFQGNSAPDKSGLPSDRFSAERTGGSVSTLTIQRTQQEDSAVYLCASSLDPIDYEQYFGPGTRLTVT.

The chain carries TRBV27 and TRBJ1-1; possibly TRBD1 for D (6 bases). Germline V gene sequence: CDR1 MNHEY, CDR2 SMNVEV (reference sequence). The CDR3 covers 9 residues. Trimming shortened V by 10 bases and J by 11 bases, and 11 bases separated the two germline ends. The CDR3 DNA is TGTGCCAACAGAAGGGGGGCTTTCTTT. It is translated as CANRRGAFF.

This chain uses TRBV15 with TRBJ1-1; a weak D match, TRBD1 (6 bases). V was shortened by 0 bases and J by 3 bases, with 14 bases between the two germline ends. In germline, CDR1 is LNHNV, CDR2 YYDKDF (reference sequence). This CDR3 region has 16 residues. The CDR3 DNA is TGTGCCACCAGCAGAGATTCACAGGGATGGGACACTGAAGCTTTCTTT. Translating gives CATSRDSQGWDTEAFF.